One sample yielded the 16 T cell receptor beta chains listed below, sequenced in a study of blood T cell repertoires in COVID-19. Data came from immunoSEQ multiplex PCR; TCRdb stores just in-frame clones and leaves some out. Seen here are approximately 490,000 clones, 88% observed once, and the top ten hold 7% to 10%. What was sequenced was PBMCs or T cells enriched from blood (not recorded which). Receptor source: a woman aged 55-69 years who had recovered from COVID-19.

The V gene is TRBV14, the J gene TRBJ2-6; D possibly corresponds to TRBD2 (5 bases). Germline CDR1 reads SGHDN; CDR2 reads FVKESK. V was pared by 1 base and J by 1 base, with 11 bases between. This CDR3 spans 17 amino acids. The CDR3 spells CASSQGTLASGANVLTF. The CDR3 coding sequence is TGTGCCAGCAGCCAAGGAACCCTAGCATCTGGGGCCAACGTCCTGACTTTC.

V and J are TRBV2 and TRBJ2-2; possibly TRBD1 for D (6 bases). From germline, CDR1 is SNHLY and CDR2 FYNNEI. V lost 7 bases and J lost 1, with 7 bases in between. The CDR3 covers 13 residues. The chain's CDR3 is CASKQGNTGELFF. CDR3 nucleotides: TGTGCCAGCAAACAGGGGAACACCGGGGAGCTGTTTTTT.

The count of this clone is one. The identical CDR3 is also encoded by other nucleotide sequences in the sample. This chain uses TRBV28 with TRBJ1-1; no clear D gene. Germline CDR1 MDHEN, CDR2 SYDVKM. The CDR3 contains 15 residues. Between the trimmed V and J ends, which lost 5 bases and 4 bases, there was a span of 17 bases. The CDR3 spells CASSLRTGGSTEAFF. The CDR3 region has the DNA TGTGCCAGCAGTCTACGGACCGGAGGAAGCACTGAAGCTTTCTTT.

The V call is TRBV5-1, the J call TRBJ2-5; TRBD1 is a possible D gene (5 bases). V was clipped by 0 bases and J by 5 bases, with 14 bases between them. Germline V gene data show CDR1 as SGHRS and CDR2 as YFSETQ. The CDR3 is 15 residues long. The CDR3 loop reads CASSLGGGSQETQYF. The CDR3 DNA is TGCGCCAGCAGCTTGGGGGGCGGATCCCAGGAGACCCAGTACTTC. Supplemented by reference TRBV5-1 and TRBJ2-5, the full variable domain reads KAGVTQTPRYLIKTRGQQVTLSCSPISGHRSVSWYQQTPGQGLQFLFEYFSETQRNKGNFPGRFSGRQFSNSRSEMNVSTLELGDSALYLCASSLGGGSQETQYFGPGTRLLVL.

This rearrangement joins TRBV6-4 to TRBJ2-7; TRBD1 is a possible D gene (5 bases). CDR1 MRHNA and CDR2 SNTAGT come from the germline V gene. V was cut by 4 bases and J by 2 bases, with 12 bases left in between. CDR3 size: 14 residues. CDR3: CASSVVRVTYEQYV. The CDR3 bases are TGTGCCAGCAGTGTAGTCAGGGTCACCTACGAGCAGTACGTC.

V gene TRBV5-1 combines with J gene TRBJ2-6, with 10 nucleotides matching TRBD1. V was clipped by 5 bases and J by 2 bases; unmatched bases: 1. Germline values: CDR1 SGHRS, CDR2 YFSETQ. CDR3 size: 15 residues. The CDR3 bases are TGCGCCAGCAGGGGGACAGGGGCTGGGGCCAACGTCCTGACTTTC. Protein: CASRGTGAGANVLTF. The full variable domain, in which reference TRBV5-1 and TRBJ2-6 provide the parts outside the CDR3, is KAGVTQTPRYLIKTRGQQVTLSCSPISGHRSVSWYQQTPGQGLQFLFEYFSETQRNKGNFPGRFSGRQFSNSRSEMNVSTLELGDSALYLCASRGTGAGANVLTFGAGSRLTVL.

V gene TRBV12-5 combines with J gene TRBJ1-3; TRBD1 matches at 8 bases. Germline V CDR1 and CDR2: LGHNT, FRNRAP. The CDR3 spans 19 residues. The J segment lost 4 bases and the V segment lost 0 bases, leaving 14 bases of the junction unmatched. The CDR3 region is CASGLVLYLGTGLGNTIYF. CDR3 DNA: TGTGCTAGTGGTTTGGTCCTATATCTGGGGACAGGCTTGGGAAACACCATATATTTT.

In this sample, this clone turned up once. The V gene is TRBV6-5, the J gene TRBJ2-7; possible D gene TRBD1, 7 bases. CDR1 MNHEY and CDR2 SVGAGI come from the germline V gene. Trimming stripped 6 bases from V and 5 bases from J, with 14 bases between. This CDR3 spans 13 amino acids. CDR3 sequence: CASRYRGGNEQYV. As DNA, the CDR3 is TGTGCCAGCAGATACAGGGGAGGTAACGAGCAGTACGTC.

The CDR3 bases are TGCGCCAGCAGCCAAGATTGGGGGCTTGGGGAGCAGTTCTTC. Translation gives CASSQDWGLGEQFF. This chain uses TRBV4-1 with TRBJ2-1, with D perhaps matching TRBD1 (6 bases). Trimming removed 0 bases from V and 10 bases from J, with 13 bases in between. The V gene's germline CDR1 is MGHRA and CDR2 YSYEKL. This CDR3 is built from 14 residues.

The chain recombines TRBV24-1 with TRBJ2-3; 11 bases match TRBD2. CDR1 and CDR2 from the germline V gene are KGHDR and SFDVKD. The CDR3 length is 16 residues. The V segment lost 7 bases and the J segment 5 bases; nucleotides outside the gene matches: 10. This CDR3 is CATSKRTSGHRDTQYF. CDR3 nucleotides: TGTGCCACCAGCAAAAGGACTAGCGGGCATCGAGATACGCAGTATTTT.

The CDR3 is CASSQAQPNTEAFF. Written as DNA, the CDR3 is TGCGCCAGCAGCCAAGCCCAACCTAACACTGAAGCTTTCTTT. V is TRBV5-1 and J is TRBJ1-1; D is uncertain. This CDR3 region has 14 residues. Between the trimmed V and J ends, which lost 4 bases and 2 bases, there was a span of 12 bases. CDR1 and CDR2 from the germline V gene are SGHRS and YFSETQ. The variable domain in full, completed from reference TRBV5-1 and TRBJ1-1, reads KAGVTQTPRYLIKTRGQQVTLSCSPISGHRSVSWYQQTPGQGLQFLFEYFSETQRNKGNFPGRFSGRQFSNSRSEMNVSTLELGDSALYLCASSQAQPNTEAFFGQGTRLTVV.

V gene TRBV3-1 (or the pseudogene TRBV3-2) combines with J gene TRBJ1-4, with D possibly being TRBD1 (6 bases). Germline V CDR1 and CDR2: LGHDT, YNNKEL (reference sequence). The CDR3 consists of 14 residues. Between the trimmed V and J ends, which lost 5 bases and 7 bases, there was a span of 14 bases. The CDR3 nucleotides are TGTGCCAGCAGCGACCTCAGGGGTGTTGAAAAACTGTTTTTT. Its protein product is CASSDLRGVEKLFF.

This chain links TRBV25-1 with TRBJ1-5; weak D call: TRBD1 (6 bases). Germline values: CDR1 MGHDK, CDR2 SYGVNS. CDR3 length: 16 residues. The germline V and J ends were trimmed by 3 bases and 1 base, with 13 bases remaining between them. The CDR3 sequence is CASSEAGEGSNQPQHF. Written as DNA, the CDR3 is TGTGCCAGCAGTGAGGCAGGGGAGGGAAGCAATCAGCCCCAGCATTTT.

This clone has just one count. This rearrangement joins TRBV10-1 to TRBJ2-2; 7 positions agree with TRBD2. The V and J ends lost 6 bases and 6 bases, in that order; junction bases with no gene match: 10. The CDR3 is 15 residues long. Per the germline V gene, CDR1 is WNHNN and CDR2 is SYGVQD (reference sequence). CDR3 in amino acids: CASSSARGFPGELFF. CDR3 DNA sequence: TGCGCCAGCAGCTCGGCGCGGGGGTTCCCCGGGGAGCTGTTTTTT.

On this clone: The same CDR3 can be traced to other DNA sequences in this sample. The chain joins TRBV11-3 to TRBJ2-3, with 8 bases identical to TRBD2. The CDR3 is 17 residues long. Unmatched junction bases numbered 6, after V lost 1 base and J lost 0 bases. Germline-derived CDR1 and CDR2 are SGHNT and YENEEA. CDR3 protein: CASSLALGGGSTDTQYF. In DNA, the CDR3 is TGTGCCAGCAGCTTAGCCCTCGGGGGGGGAAGCACAGATACGCAGTATTTT.

CDR3 DNA sequence: TGTGCCAGCAGCTTAGGAGGGTATCATCAGTATTTT. This translates into CASSLGGYHQYF. The rearrangement joins TRBV7-9 to TRBJ2-3; possible D gene TRBD2, 5 bases. V gave up 1 base and J gave up 12 bases, with 11 bases separating them. Germline CDR1 is SEHNR and CDR2 is FQNEAQ (reference sequence). CDR3 length: 12 residues.